Below are 25 T cell receptor beta chains sequenced from a single sample in a study of blood T cell repertoires in COVID-19. TCRdb keeps only in-frame clones here, not all; method: immunoSEQ multiplex PCR. The table shows tens of thousands of clones, with 75% to 90% occurring only once. Material for sequencing was peripheral blood. Receptors were obtained from a man older than 75 with active COVID-19.

This clone ranks as medium-sized. This CDR3 is CASSLVRGYEQYF. CDR3 DNA: TGTGCCAGCAGCTTGGTCAGAGGCTACGAGCAGTACTTC. The chain employs TRBV5-6 and TRBJ2-7; D remains ambiguous. Per germline, CDR1 SGHDT and CDR2 YYEEEE. The CDR3 runs to 13 residues. Trimming took off 0 bases at V and 3 bases at J, with 7 bases between the two ends.

The V and J genes are TRBV9 and TRBJ2-1; TRBD2 matches at 11 bases. The V gene's germline CDR1 is SGDLS and CDR2 YYNGEE. J gave up 5 bases and V 3 bases, and 7 bases lay outside the gene matches. The CDR3 totals 16 residues. The CDR3 DNA follows: TGTGCCAGCAGCGAGCCCCTAGCGGGAGGACACAATGAGCAGTTCTTC. It encodes CASSEPLAGGHNEQFF.

The chain couples TRBV24-1 to TRBJ1-1; 8 nucleotides line up with TRBD1. CDR3 length equals 13 residues. J gave up 11 bases and V 4 bases, and 8 bases lay outside the gene matches. Germline values: CDR1 KGHDR, CDR2 SFDVKD. CDR3 bases: TGTGCCACCAGTGAGTCGACAGGGGCCCGGGCTTTCTTT. Translation gives CATSESTGARAFF.

This clone appeared a few times. J is TRBJ2-7 and V is TRBV7-9; TRBD1 aligns across 8 bases. The CDR3 consists of 14 residues. The trim removed 1 base at V and 6 bases at J, leaving 5 bases unmatched. Germline V gene lookup returns CDR1 SEHNR and CDR2 FQNEAQ (reference sequence). This CDR3 reads CASSLGTGTPEQYF. For the CDR3, the DNA is TGTGCCAGCAGCTTAGGGACAGGGACGCCCGAGCAGTACTTC.

CDR3 nucleotides: TGTGCCAGCAAACTAGCGGGGGGGAATGAGCAGTTCTTC. It specifies CASKLAGGNEQFF. This chain links TRBV12-3 or TRBV12-4 with TRBJ2-1, with 13 nucleotides matching TRBD2. The CDR3 totals 13 residues. V dropped 7 bases and J dropped 7; count of bases not matched to a gene: 1.

The genes are TRBV21-1 and TRBJ2-3; TRBD2 was called by the table and not checked on the DNA. TRBV21-1 is reported as a pseudogene. The CDR3 runs 16 residues. Written as DNA, the CDR3 is TGTGCCAGCTTTCGGACTAGCGGGAGTATGACAGATACGCAGTATTTT. This encodes CASFRTSGSMTDTQYF.

The V gene is TRBV29-1, the J gene TRBJ1-6; 9 bases are shared with TRBD1. The CDR3 is 12 residues long. The V and J ends lost 4 bases and 8 bases, in that order; junction bases with no gene match: 0. The germline CDR1 and CDR2 sequences are SQVTM and ANQGSEA. The CDR3 loop reads CSVGTGDSPLHF. The CDR3 bases are TGCAGCGTTGGGACAGGGGATTCACCCCTCCACTTT.

A single count supports this clone. The chain carries TRBV5-4 and TRBJ2-2; TRBD2 matches at 7 bases. This CDR3 is 15 amino acids long. Germline CDR1 is SGHNT and CDR2 is YYREEE (reference sequence). With V trimmed by 4 bases and J by 4 bases, 7 bases remained unmatched. The CDR3 region has the DNA TGTGCCAGCAGCATATTAGCGGGTATCACCGGGGAGCTGTTTTTT. Translated, it gives CASSILAGITGELFF. The full variable domain, rest sourced from reference TRBV5-4 and TRBJ2-2, is ETGVTQSPTHLIKTRGQQVTLRCSSQSGHNTVSWYQQALGQGPQFIFQYYREEENGRGNFPPRFSGLQFPNYSSELNVNALELDDSALYLCASSILAGITGELFFGEGSRLTVL.

This sequence joins TRBV2 and TRBJ2-5, with D perhaps TRBD2 (6 bases). The CDR3 has 13 residues. In germline, CDR1 is SNHLY, CDR2 FYNNEI. Trimming left V 10 bases short and J 5 bases short, with 17 bases between. The CDR3 region has the DNA TGTGCCACAGAGACTAGTACCTGGGAGACCCAGTACTTC. Translating it yields CATETSTWETQYF. Using reference TRBV2 and TRBJ2-5 for the parts outside the CDR3, the full variable domain is EPEVTQTPSHQVTQMGQEVILRCVPISNHLYFYWYRQILGQKVEFLVSFYNNEISEKSEIFDDQFSVERPDGSNFTLKIRSTKLEDSAMYFCATETSTWETQYFGPGTRLLVL.

The gene calls are TRBV5-1 and TRBJ2-4, with 12 positions matching TRBD1. This CDR3 is built from 14 residues. Per the germline V gene, CDR1 is SGHRS and CDR2 is YFSETQ. V dropped 4 bases and J dropped 8; count of bases not matched to a gene: 4. CDR3 loop: CASSGGQGADIQYF. For the CDR3, the DNA is TGCGCCAGCAGCGGGGGACAGGGGGCTGACATTCAGTACTTC. The entire variable domain, with the rest obtained from reference TRBV5-1 and TRBJ2-4, is as follows: KAGVTQTPRYLIKTRGQQVTLSCSPISGHRSVSWYQQTPGQGLQFLFEYFSETQRNKGNFPGRFSGRQFSNSRSEMNVSTLELGDSALYLCASSGGQGADIQYFGAGTRLSVL.

The J gene is TRBJ2-1, the V gene TRBV6-2 or TRBV6-3; 8 nucleotides align to TRBD1. The CDR3 sequence is 15 residues long. Germline CDR1 is MNHEY and CDR2 is SVGEGT. Trimming removed 4 bases from V and 4 bases from J; junction bases left unmatched: 6. CDR3 amino acids: CASSSGQGRYNEQFF. The CDR3, as DNA: TGTGCCAGCAGTTCCGGACAGGGAAGATACAATGAGCAGTTCTTC.

V usage is TRBV7-2 and J usage is TRBJ2-7; TRBD1 matches at 7 bases. V was pared by 4 bases and J by 2 bases, with 5 bases of the junction left unmatched. The CDR3 consists of 14 residues. Germline-derived CDR1 and CDR2 are SGHTA and FQGNSA. In DNA form, the CDR3 reads TGTGCCAGCAGCTCACGACAGGGACCCTACGAGCAGTACTTC. The encoded protein is CASSSRQGPYEQYF.

Only a few counts were recorded for this clone. This chain uses TRBV5-6 with TRBJ1-1; D uncertain. The CDR3 covers 14 residues. The germline V and J ends were trimmed by 6 bases and 0 bases, with 12 bases remaining between them. The germline V gene encodes CDR1 SGHDT and CDR2 YYEEEE. This CDR3 is CASIPGLVNTEAFF. In DNA form, the CDR3 reads TGTGCCAGCATCCCGGGTCTGGTGAACACTGAAGCTTTCTTT.

The rearrangement joins TRBV30 to TRBJ2-3; TRBD1 aligns across 8 bases. Germline CDR1 and CDR2: GTSNPN and SVGIG (reference sequence). With V trimmed by 4 bases and J by 7 bases, 4 bases remained unmatched. The CDR3 runs to 12 residues. CDR3 DNA sequence: TGTGCCTGGAAACAGGGGGGAAATACGCAGTATTTT. Its translation: CAWKQGGNTQYF.

The chain employs TRBV28 and TRBJ1-5; D perhaps matches TRBD1 (6 bases). CDR3 length equals 15 residues. CDR1 and CDR2 (germline): MDHEN, SYDVKM. Trimming stripped 8 bases from V and 3 bases from J, with 17 bases between. The CDR3 sequence is CASGEGRGINQPQHF. The CDR3 DNA reads as TGTGCCAGCGGGGAAGGCAGGGGAATCAATCAGCCCCAGCATTTT. Drawing the rest from reference TRBV28 and TRBJ1-5, the complete variable domain is DVKVTQSSRYLVKRTGEKVFLECVQDMDHENMFWYRQDPGLGLRLIYFSYDVKMKEKGDIPEGYSVSREKKERFSLILESASTNQTSMYLCASGEGRGINQPQHFGDGTRLSIL.

The chain joins TRBV11-2 to TRBJ2-3; TRBD1 might be the D (6 bases). V gave up 1 base and J gave up 4 bases, with 12 bases separating them. Germline V gene lookup returns CDR1 SGHAT and CDR2 FQNNGV. The CDR3 length is 15 residues. CDR3 sequence: CASSLGGHKADTQYF. DNA for the CDR3: TGTGCCAGCAGCTTAGGGGGACATAAGGCAGATACGCAGTATTTT.

The V and J genes are TRBV29-1 and TRBJ1-4; tentative D call: TRBD1 (5 bases). The CDR3 runs 13 residues. Germline V gene sequence: CDR1 SQVTM, CDR2 ANQGSEA. V was cut by 7 bases and J by 3 bases, with 12 bases left in between. The CDR3, as DNA: TGCAGCGGGAGGGACTACCCTAATGAAAAACTGTTTTTT. Translated: CSGRDYPNEKLFF.

Only a few counts were recorded for this clone. The rearrangement joins TRBV21-1 to TRBJ2-7; the DNA was not compared with TRBD1, the D call given in the table. TRBV21-1 is marked as a pseudogene. The CDR3 extends over 10 amino acids. CDR3 sequence reads: CASDTHEQYF. CDR3 DNA sequence: TGTGCCAGCGACACCCACGAGCAGTACTTC.

This chain connects TRBV5-4 to TRBJ2-1; 9 bases are shared with TRBD2. The ends lost 2 bases at V and 10 bases at J; junction bases unmatched: 10. The CDR3 is made up of 15 amino acids. Germline CDR1 is SGHNT and CDR2 is YYREEE (reference sequence). CDR3 sequence reads: CASSFIGLAGREQFF. The CDR3 DNA reads TGTGCCAGCAGCTTTATTGGTCTAGCGGGACGAGAGCAGTTCTTC.

The V and J genes are TRBV3-1 (or the pseudogene TRBV3-2) and TRBJ2-6, with no clear D. Germline values: CDR1 LGHDT, CDR2 YNNKEL (reference sequence). The CDR3 spans 12 residues. Trimming pared 3 bases from V and 13 bases from J, leaving 10 bases between. CDR3 DNA: TGTGCCAGCAGCCAGAGGTCGAAGGTCCTGACTTTC. It yields the protein CASSQRSKVLTF.

A few counts support this clone. The chain links TRBV5-1 to TRBJ2-7; TRBD1 agrees at 7 bases. Germline-derived CDR1 and CDR2 are SGHRS and YFSETQ. The CDR3 length is 14 residues. V shed 2 bases, J shed 2 bases, and the junction held 4 bases outside the gene matches. The CDR3 sequence is CASSLQGFAYEQYF. The DNA of the CDR3 is TGCGCCAGCAGCTTACAGGGGTTTGCCTACGAGCAGTACTTC.

This clone is a singleton in its sample. This chain uses TRBV6-1 with TRBJ2-3, with 7 nucleotides matching TRBD1. V dropped 6 bases and J dropped 2; count of bases not matched to a gene: 8. The CDR3 covers 15 residues. Germline CDR1 is MNHNS and CDR2 is SASEGT. CDR3 sequence (DNA): TGTGCCAGCAGACTGACAGGGTACCCCACAGATACGCAGTATTTT. Translated: CASRLTGYPTDTQYF.

In its sample, this clone was seen once. The chain carries TRBV7-9 and TRBJ1-1, with TRBD1 identical over 9 bases. The J segment lost 5 bases and the V segment lost 2 bases, leaving 6 bases of the junction unmatched. The germline V gene has CDR1 SEHNR and CDR2 FQNEAQ (reference sequence). CDR3 size: 15 residues. The CDR3 spells CASSLYKQGATEAFF. DNA of the CDR3: TGTGCCAGCAGCTTATACAAACAGGGGGCAACTGAAGCTTTCTTT.

V is TRBV5-6 and J is TRBJ1-6; D gene ambiguous. The ends were cut back, 3 bases at V and 7 bases at J, with 8 bases in the middle. The CDR3 consists of 13 residues. Germline lookup yields CDR1 SGHDT and CDR2 YYEEEE. The DNA of the CDR3 is TGTGCCAGCAGCTGGGCGGGGAATTCACCCCTCCACTTT. It encodes CASSWAGNSPLHF.

This chain links TRBV30 with TRBJ1-1; D remains ambiguous. This CDR3 has 15 residues. Germline V lookup: CDR1 GTSNPN, CDR2 SVGIG (reference sequence). V lost 1 base and J lost 1, with 13 bases in between. The CDR3 DNA reads TGTGCCTGGAGTGCAGCGGACCCCTGGAACACTGAAGCTTTCTTT. Translation: CAWSAADPWNTEAFF.